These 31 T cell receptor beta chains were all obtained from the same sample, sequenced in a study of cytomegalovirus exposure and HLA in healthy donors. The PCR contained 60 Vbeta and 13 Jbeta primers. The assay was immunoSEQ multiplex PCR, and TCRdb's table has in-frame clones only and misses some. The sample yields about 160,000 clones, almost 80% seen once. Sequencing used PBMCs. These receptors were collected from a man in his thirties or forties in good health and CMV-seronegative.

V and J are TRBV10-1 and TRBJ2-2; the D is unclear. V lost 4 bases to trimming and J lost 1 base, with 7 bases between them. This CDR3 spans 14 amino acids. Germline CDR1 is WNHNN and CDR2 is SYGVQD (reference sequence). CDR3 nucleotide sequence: TGCGCCAGCAGTGTCGGGTTGAACACCGGGGAGCTGTTTTTT. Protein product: CASSVGLNTGELFF.

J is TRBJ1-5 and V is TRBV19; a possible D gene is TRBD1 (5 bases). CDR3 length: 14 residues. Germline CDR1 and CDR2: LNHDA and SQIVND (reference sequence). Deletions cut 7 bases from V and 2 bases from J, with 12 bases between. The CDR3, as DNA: TGTGCCAGTACCATTCTACAGGGCAATCAGCCCCAGCATTTT. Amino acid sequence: CASTILQGNQPQHF.

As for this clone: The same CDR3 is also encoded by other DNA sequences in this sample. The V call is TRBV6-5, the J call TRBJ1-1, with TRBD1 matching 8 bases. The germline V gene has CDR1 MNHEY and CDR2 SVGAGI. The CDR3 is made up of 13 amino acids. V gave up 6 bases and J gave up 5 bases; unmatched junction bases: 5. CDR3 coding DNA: TGTGCCAGCAGAGACAGGGGTGGTACTGAAGCTTTCTTT. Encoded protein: CASRDRGGTEAFF.

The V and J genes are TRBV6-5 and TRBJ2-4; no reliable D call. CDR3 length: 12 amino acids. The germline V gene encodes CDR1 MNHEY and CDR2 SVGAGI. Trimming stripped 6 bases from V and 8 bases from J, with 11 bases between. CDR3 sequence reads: CASRGPQDIQYF. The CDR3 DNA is TGTGCCAGCAGAGGCCCTCAGGACATTCAGTACTTC.

This chain's CDR3 is CASSAGVGEGNIQYF. As DNA, the CDR3 is TGTGCCAGCAGCGCCGGAGTAGGGGAAGGGAACATTCAGTACTTC. The chain recombines TRBV11-3 with TRBJ2-4, with D possibly TRBD1 on 5 matching bases. CDR1 and CDR2 from the germline V gene are SGHNT and YENEEA. This CDR3 region has 15 residues. V was cut by 5 bases and J by 7 bases, with 18 bases left in between. The full variable domain, in which reference TRBV11-3 and TRBJ2-4 provide the parts outside the CDR3, is EAGVVQSPRYKIIEKKQPVAFWCNPISGHNTLYWYLQNLGQGPELLIRYENEEAVDDSQLPKDRFSAERLKGVDSTLKIQPAELGDSAVYLCASSAGVGEGNIQYFGAGTRLSVL.

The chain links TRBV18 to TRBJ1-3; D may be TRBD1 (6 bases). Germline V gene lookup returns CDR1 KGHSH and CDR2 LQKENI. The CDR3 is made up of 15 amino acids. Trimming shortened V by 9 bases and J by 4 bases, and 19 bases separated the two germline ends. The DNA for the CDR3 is TGTGCCAGTTGGATGTCGGGGGGCGTCGGAAACACCATATATTTT. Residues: CASWMSGGVGNTIYF.

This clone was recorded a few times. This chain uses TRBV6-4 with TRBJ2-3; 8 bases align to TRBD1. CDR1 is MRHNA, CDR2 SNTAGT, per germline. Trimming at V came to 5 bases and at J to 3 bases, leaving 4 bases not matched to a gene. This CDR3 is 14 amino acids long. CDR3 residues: CASSPWTGTDTQYF. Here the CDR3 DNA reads TGTGCCAGCAGTCCGTGGACAGGGACAGATACGCAGTATTTT.

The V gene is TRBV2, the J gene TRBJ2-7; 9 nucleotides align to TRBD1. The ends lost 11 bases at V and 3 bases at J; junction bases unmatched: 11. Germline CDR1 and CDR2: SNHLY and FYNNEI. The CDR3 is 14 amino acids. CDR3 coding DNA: TGTGCCCGATCCACCGGGACAGGGATCTACGAGCAGTACTTC. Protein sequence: CARSTGTGIYEQYF.

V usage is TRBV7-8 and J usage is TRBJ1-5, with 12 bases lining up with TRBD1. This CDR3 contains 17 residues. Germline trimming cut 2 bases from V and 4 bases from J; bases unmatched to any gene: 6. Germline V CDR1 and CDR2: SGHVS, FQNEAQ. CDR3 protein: CASSLPGTGGENQPQHF. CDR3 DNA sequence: TGTGCCAGCAGCTTACCCGGGACAGGGGGCGAGAATCAGCCCCAGCATTTT.

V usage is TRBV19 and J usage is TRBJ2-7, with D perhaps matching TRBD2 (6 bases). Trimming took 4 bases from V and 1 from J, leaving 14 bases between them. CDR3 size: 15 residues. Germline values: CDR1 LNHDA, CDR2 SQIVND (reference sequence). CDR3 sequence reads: CASSNSQRASYEQYF. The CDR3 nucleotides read TGTGCCAGTAGTAATAGCCAGCGGGCGTCCTACGAGCAGTACTTC.

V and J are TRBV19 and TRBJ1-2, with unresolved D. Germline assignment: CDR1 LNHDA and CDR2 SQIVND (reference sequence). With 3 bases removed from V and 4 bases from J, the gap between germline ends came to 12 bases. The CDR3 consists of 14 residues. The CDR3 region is CASSMGTTLYGYTF. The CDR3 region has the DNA TGTGCCAGTAGTATGGGCACAACCCTCTATGGCTACACCTTC.

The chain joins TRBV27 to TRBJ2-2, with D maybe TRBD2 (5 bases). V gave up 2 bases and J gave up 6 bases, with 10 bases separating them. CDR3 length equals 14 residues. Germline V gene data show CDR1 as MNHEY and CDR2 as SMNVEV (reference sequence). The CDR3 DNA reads TGTGCCAGCAGTTTAGGATGGGAGCCCGGGGAGCTGTTTTTT. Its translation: CASSLGWEPGELFF.

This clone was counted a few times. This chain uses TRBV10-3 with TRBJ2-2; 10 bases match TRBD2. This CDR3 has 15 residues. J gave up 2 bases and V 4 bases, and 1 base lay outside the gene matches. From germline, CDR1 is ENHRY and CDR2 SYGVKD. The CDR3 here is CAISGLAGNTGELFF. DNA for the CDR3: TGTGCCATCAGTGGACTAGCGGGCAACACCGGGGAGCTGTTTTTT.

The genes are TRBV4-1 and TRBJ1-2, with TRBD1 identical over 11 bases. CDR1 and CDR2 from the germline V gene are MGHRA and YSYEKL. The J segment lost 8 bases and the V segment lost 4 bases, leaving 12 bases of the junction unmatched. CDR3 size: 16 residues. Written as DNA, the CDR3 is TGCGCCAGCAGCCTCGGACAGGGGGCGAGTCATAGAGGCTACACCTTC. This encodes CASSLGQGASHRGYTF.

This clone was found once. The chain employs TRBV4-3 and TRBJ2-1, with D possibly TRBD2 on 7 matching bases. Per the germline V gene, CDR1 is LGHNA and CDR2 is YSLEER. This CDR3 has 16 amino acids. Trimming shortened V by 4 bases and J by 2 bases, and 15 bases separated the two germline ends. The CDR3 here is CASSPRGGGPYNEQFF. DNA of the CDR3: TGCGCCAGCAGCCCCCGAGGGGGGGGTCCCTACAATGAGCAGTTCTTC.

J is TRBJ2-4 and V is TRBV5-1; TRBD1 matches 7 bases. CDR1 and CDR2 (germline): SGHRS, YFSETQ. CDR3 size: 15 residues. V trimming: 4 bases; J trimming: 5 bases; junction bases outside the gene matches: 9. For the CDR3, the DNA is TGCGCCAGCAGCACACTACAGGGGCGAGAAAACATTCAGTACTTC. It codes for CASSTLQGRENIQYF.

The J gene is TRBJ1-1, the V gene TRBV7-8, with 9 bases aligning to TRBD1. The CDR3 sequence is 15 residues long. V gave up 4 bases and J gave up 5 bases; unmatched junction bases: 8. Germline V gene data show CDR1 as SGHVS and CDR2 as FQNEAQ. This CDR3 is CASSSRDRARTEAFF. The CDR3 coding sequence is TGTGCCAGCAGCTCGAGGGACAGGGCGCGAACTGAAGCTTTCTTT.

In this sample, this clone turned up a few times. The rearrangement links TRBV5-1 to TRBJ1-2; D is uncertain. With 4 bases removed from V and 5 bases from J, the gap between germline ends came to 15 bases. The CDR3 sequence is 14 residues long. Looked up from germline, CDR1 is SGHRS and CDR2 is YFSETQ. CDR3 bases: TGCGCCAGCAGCACTGAGGTACCCGGTTATGGCTACACCTTC. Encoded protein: CASSTEVPGYGYTF.

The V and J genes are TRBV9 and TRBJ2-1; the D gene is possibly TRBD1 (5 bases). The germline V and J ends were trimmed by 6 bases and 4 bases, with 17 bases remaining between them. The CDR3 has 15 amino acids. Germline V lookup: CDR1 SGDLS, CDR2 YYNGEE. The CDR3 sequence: CASNRLGHPYNEQFF. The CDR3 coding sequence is TGTGCCAGCAATAGATTGGGGCACCCTTACAATGAGCAGTTCTTC.

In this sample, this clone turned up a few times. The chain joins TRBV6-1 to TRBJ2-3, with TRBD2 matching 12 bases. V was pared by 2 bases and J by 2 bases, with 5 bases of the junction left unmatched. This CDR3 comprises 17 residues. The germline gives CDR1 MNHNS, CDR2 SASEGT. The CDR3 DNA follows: TGTGCCAGCAGTGAATATCGGACTAGCGGGAACACAGATACGCAGTATTTT. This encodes CASSEYRTSGNTDTQYF.

The chain's CDR3 is CASSQAGGQGGYQPQHF. CDR3 DNA: TGCGCCAGCAGCCAAGCGGGCGGACAGGGTGGGTACCAGCCCCAGCATTTT. The chain joins TRBV4-1 to TRBJ1-5; the match to TRBD1 covers 8 bases. Germline V gives CDR1 MGHRA, CDR2 YSYEKL. The CDR3 has 17 amino acids. The ends lost 1 base at V and 7 bases at J; junction bases unmatched: 12.

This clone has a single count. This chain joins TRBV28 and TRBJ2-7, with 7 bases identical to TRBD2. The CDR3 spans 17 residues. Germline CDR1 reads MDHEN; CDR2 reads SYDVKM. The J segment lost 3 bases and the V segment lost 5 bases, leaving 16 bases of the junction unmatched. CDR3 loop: CASSPPLTSAQIYEQYF. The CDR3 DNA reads TGTGCCAGCAGTCCGCCCCTTACTAGCGCCCAAATCTACGAGCAGTACTTC.

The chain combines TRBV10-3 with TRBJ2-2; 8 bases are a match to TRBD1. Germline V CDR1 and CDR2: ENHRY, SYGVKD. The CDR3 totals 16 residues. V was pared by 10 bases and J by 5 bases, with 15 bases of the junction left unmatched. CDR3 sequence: CATTGQGDLGTGELFF. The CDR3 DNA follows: TGTGCCACCACCGGACAGGGCGATTTGGGAACCGGGGAGCTGTTTTTT.

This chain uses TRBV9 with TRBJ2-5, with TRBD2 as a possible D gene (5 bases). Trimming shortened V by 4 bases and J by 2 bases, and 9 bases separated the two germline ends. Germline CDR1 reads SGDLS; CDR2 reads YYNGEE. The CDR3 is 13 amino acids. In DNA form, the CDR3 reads TGTGCCAGCAGCAGGACTCTTCAAGAGACCCAGTACTTC. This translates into CASSRTLQETQYF.

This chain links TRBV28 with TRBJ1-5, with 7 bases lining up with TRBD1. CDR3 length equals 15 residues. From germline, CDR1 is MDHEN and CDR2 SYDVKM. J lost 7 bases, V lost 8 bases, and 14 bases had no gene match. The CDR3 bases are TGTGCCAGCGGATCCCCAGGGGGTTCGGGACAGCCCCAGCATTTT. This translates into CASGSPGGSGQPQHF.

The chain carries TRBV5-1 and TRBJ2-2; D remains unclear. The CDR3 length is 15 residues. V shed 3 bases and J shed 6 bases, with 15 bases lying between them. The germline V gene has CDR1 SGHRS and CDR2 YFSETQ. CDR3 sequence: CASSYNAIFAGELFF. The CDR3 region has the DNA TGCGCCAGCAGCTATAACGCTATCTTTGCCGGGGAGCTGTTTTTT.

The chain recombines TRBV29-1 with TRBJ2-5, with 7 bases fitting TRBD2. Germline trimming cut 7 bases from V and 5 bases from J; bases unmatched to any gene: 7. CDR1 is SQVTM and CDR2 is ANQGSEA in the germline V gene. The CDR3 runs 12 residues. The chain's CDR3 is CSGGGGIETQYF. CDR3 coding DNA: TGCAGCGGTGGGGGAGGGATTGAGACCCAGTACTTC.

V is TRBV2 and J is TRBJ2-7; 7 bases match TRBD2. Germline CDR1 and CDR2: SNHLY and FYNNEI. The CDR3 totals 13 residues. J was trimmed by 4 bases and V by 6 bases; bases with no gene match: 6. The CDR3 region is CASRKGTTYEQYF. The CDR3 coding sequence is TGTGCCAGCAGGAAGGGGACTACTTACGAGCAGTACTTC.

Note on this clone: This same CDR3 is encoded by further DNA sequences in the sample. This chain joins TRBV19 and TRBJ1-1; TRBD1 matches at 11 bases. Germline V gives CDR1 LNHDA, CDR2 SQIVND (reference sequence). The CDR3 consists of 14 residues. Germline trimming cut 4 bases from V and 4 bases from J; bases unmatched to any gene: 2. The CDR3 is CASSTGTGGTEAFF. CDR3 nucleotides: TGTGCCAGTAGTACCGGGACAGGGGGCACTGAAGCTTTCTTT. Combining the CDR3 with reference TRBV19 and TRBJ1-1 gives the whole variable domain DGGITQSPKYLFRKEGQNVTLSCEQNLNHDAMYWYRQDPGQGLRLIYYSQIVNDFQKGDIAEGYSVSREKKESFPLTVTSAQKNPTAFYLCASSTGTGGTEAFFGQGTRLTVV.

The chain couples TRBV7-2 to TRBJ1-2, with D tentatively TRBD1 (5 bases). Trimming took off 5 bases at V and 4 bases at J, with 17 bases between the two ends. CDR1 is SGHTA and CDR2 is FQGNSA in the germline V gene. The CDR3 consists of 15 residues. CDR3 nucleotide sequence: TGTGCCAGCAGCCGTTCAGGGAATGGAGTCTATGGCTACACCTTC. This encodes CASSRSGNGVYGYTF. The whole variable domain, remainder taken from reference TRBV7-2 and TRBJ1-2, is GAGVSQSPSNKVTEKGKDVELRCDPISGHTALYWYRQSLGQGLEFLIYFQGNSAPDKSGLPSDRFSAERTGGSVSTLTIQRTQQEDSAVYLCASSRSGNGVYGYTFGSGTRLTVV.

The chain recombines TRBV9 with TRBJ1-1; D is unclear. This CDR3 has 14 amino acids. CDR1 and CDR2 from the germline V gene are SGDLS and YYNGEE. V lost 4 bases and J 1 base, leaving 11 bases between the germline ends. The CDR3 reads CASSRLDKNTEAFF. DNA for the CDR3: TGTGCCAGCAGCCGTCTCGACAAGAACACTGAAGCTTTCTTT.